This entry concerns a single T cell receptor (beta chain). The antigen is unknown. The data originate from a study of CXCR3-negative and CXCR3-positive naive CD8 T cells. Study results and caveats: The TRB CDR3s that CXCR3-positive naive cells carried were more hydrophobic than those of CXCR3-negative naive cells.

CD45RO-CCR7+CD27+CD95- was the phenotype of naive CD8+ T cells. UMI-tagged TRB cDNA libraries were built via 5' RACE. Each CDR3 protein gets one entry in TCRdb, which reprocessed the 5' RACE reads and gives no DNA. In all, the sample yields 110,000 or so distinct CDR3 sequences. CDR3 size: 15 residues. The germline gives CDR1 LGHNA, CDR2 YNFKEQ. This sequence was found in a human donor in good health. Some clones in this sample may be carry-over from other donors' samples. The chain recombines TRBV4-2 with TRBJ2-7; there is no DNA to check the TCRdb D call of TRBD1. The sample taken for sequencing was naive CXCR3+ CD8+ T cells from blood. Noted subset: CD45RO-CCR7+CD27+CD95- naive CD8+ T cells expressing CXCR3 (TNR3+). The CDR3 spells CASSQDRGGSYEQYF.